This note documents a single T cell receptor (beta chain) sequence. The target antigen is unknown. Clones were read by immunoSEQ multiplex PCR, and TCRdb kept only the in-frame ones, dropping some. The sample gives roughly 60,000 clones, approximately 90% of which show up once; 0.44% is in the top ten. These data originate in a study of OX40 agonist ivuxolimab in advanced cancers. As for the study in general: Therapy given before enrollment (anti-PD-1, anti-PD-L1 or anti-CTLA-4) was allowed, and 40% had some. Whole-study findings and limits: In general, CD8+ T cells held more expanded clones than CD4+ did, on average. The CD4+ and CD8+ T cells in the blood had expanded clonally by week 6 at 0.1 to 3.0 mg/kg. It was also the case that some nonresponders had low normalized T-cell clonal expansion.

The length of the CDR3 is 15 residues. Germline loops: CDR1 SQVTM, CDR2 ANQGSEA. Trimming removed 4 bases at V and 0 bases at J, with 15 bases between. The material sequenced was CD4+ or CD8+ T cells sorted from blood, taken in a trial of the OX40 agonist ivuxolimab. The rearrangement joins TRBV29-1 to TRBJ1-1; maybe TRBD1 (6 bases). The clonotype comes from an adult with an advanced solid tumor such as melanoma, head and neck, liver or kidney cancer. The CDR3 loop reads CSVAPQGNMNTEAFF. CDR3 nucleotides: TGCAGCGTTGCCCCCCAGGGGAACATGAACACTGAAGCTTTCTTT. Full variable domain (outside the CDR3, taken from reference TRBV29-1 and TRBJ1-1): SAVISQKPSRDICQRGTSLTIQCQVDSQVTMMFWYRQQPGQSLTLIATANQGSEATYESGFVIDKFPISRPNLTFSTLTVSNMSPEDSSIYLCSVAPQGNMNTEAFFGQGTRLTVV.